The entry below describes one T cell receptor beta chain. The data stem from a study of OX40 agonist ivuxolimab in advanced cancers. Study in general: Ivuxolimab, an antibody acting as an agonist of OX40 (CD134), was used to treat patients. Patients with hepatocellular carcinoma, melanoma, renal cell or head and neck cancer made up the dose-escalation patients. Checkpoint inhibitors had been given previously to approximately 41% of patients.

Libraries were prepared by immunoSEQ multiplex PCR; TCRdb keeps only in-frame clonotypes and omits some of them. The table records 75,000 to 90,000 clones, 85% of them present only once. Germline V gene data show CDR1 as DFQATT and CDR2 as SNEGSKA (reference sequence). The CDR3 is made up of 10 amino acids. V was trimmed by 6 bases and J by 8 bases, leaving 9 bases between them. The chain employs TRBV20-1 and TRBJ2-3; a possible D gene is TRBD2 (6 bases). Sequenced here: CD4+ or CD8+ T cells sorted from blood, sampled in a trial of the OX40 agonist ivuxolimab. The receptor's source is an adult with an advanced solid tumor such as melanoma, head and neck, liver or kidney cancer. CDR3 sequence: CSARGSTQYF. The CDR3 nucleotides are TGCAGTGCCCGGGGGTCTACGCAGTATTTT.